The 25 T cell receptor beta chains given below trace back to one sample, sequenced in a study of shared clonotypes between healthy human individuals. Clones were sequenced by immunoSEQ multiplex PCR, and TCRdb holds only the in-frame ones, with some missing. The table has about 600,000 clones, more than 95% seen once. Sequencing was performed on naive CD4+ T cells sorted from blood. Subset of the sample: CD45RA+ positively selected. The receptors stem from a woman in her thirties in good health.

The V gene is TRBV5-1, the J gene TRBJ2-2; the match to TRBD2 covers 7 bases. CDR3 size: 16 residues. Trimming cost V 7 bases and J 3 bases; bases outside gene matches: 12. CDR1 SGHRS and CDR2 YFSETQ come from the germline V gene. CDR3 in DNA: TGCGCCAGCCACGGAGCCCGGGCGGGAGACACCGGGGAGCTGTTTTTT. Translation gives CASHGARAGDTGELFF.

This chain uses TRBV5-5 with TRBJ2-3; TRBD2 aligns across 10 bases. This CDR3 has 13 residues. The V segment lost 2 bases and the J segment 14 bases; nucleotides outside the gene matches: 8. Germline V gives CDR1 SGHKS, CDR2 YYEKEE (reference sequence). CDR3: CASSFQREGIRYF. As DNA, the CDR3 is TGTGCCAGCAGCTTCCAGCGGGAGGGAATTCGGTATTTT.

The chain links TRBV15 to TRBJ1-4; D possibly corresponds to TRBD1 (6 bases). Trimming shortened V by 4 bases and J by 5 bases, and 14 bases separated the two germline ends. The CDR3 runs to 15 residues. CDR1 LNHNV and CDR2 YYDKDF come from the germline V gene (reference sequence). The CDR3 DNA is TGTGCCACCAGCAAAGTCGGGGGGGCGAATGAAAAACTGTTTTTT. Translation: CATSKVGGANEKLFF.

The chain uses TRBV5-8 and TRBJ2-6; perhaps TRBD1 as D (8 bases). The CDR3 covers 17 residues. Germline V gene sequence: CDR1 SGHTS, CDR2 YDEGEE. Trimming removed 0 bases at V and 1 base at J, with 11 bases between. CDR3 nucleotide sequence: TGTGCCAGCAGCTTGGACAGGGGGGGATCTGGGGCCAACGTCCTGACTTTC. Translation gives CASSLDRGGSGANVLTF.

The V gene is TRBV19, the J gene TRBJ2-2, with D maybe TRBD1 (5 bases). The CDR3 has 16 amino acids. V dropped 1 base and J dropped 4 bases, with 13 bases sitting between them. Germline V gene lookup returns CDR1 LNHDA and CDR2 SQIVND (reference sequence). The CDR3 protein is CASSIGAGPRTGELFF. The DNA for the CDR3 is TGTGCCAGTAGTATAGGCGCAGGGCCGCGCACCGGGGAGCTGTTTTTT.

The chain employs TRBV7-9 and TRBJ2-3; D is undetermined. Trimming took off 5 bases at V and 1 base at J, with 7 bases between the two ends. Germline CDR1 and CDR2: SEHNR and FQNEAQ (reference sequence). The length of the CDR3 is 13 residues. The CDR3 region is CASSPQRTDTQYF. Here the CDR3 DNA reads TGTGCCAGCAGCCCCCAACGCACAGATACGCAGTATTTT.

This chain uses TRBV2 with TRBJ2-5, with D possibly being TRBD1 (5 bases). The DNA matches TRBJ2-7 better at its end, which makes the J call doubtful. The CDR3 spans 11 residues. Germline V lookup: CDR1 SNHLY, CDR2 FYNNEI. The CDR3 sequence: CASSVRGEQYF. The CDR3 nucleotides are TGTGCCAGCAGTGTAAGGGGCGAGCAGTACTTC.

V is TRBV7-2 and J is TRBJ2-5, with no clear D. The V and J ends lost 8 bases and 5 bases respectively, with 9 bases between them. Germline V gene lookup returns CDR1 SGHTA and CDR2 FQGNSA. The CDR3 spans 11 residues. This CDR3 reads CASSRVETQYF. The CDR3 DNA sequence: TGTGCCAGCTCCCGTGTGGAGACCCAGTACTTC.

In this sample, this clone turned up once. CDR3 in amino acids: CASSPLRTSGPYEQYF. DNA of the CDR3: TGTGCCAGCAGTCCACTCCGGACTAGCGGACCGTACGAGCAGTACTTC. The V and J genes are TRBV27 and TRBJ2-7, with TRBD2 matching 10 bases. The germline CDR1 and CDR2 sequences are MNHEY and SMNVEV (reference sequence). With 5 bases clipped from V and 4 bases from J, the junction kept 11 bases outside the gene matches. The CDR3 consists of 16 residues.

This chain's CDR3 is CASSIAAVTGGKLFF. The CDR3 DNA reads TGTGCCAGTAGTATTGCGGCGGTGACAGGGGGAAAACTGTTTTTT. This chain links TRBV19 with TRBJ1-4; 9 bases map to TRBD1. CDR1 and CDR2 from the germline V gene are LNHDA and SQIVND (reference sequence). V gave up 3 bases and J gave up 10 bases; unmatched junction bases: 9. The CDR3 length is 15 residues.

The chain combines TRBV28 with TRBJ1-3, with 7 bases fitting TRBD1. CDR1 and CDR2 (germline): MDHEN, SYDVKM. The CDR3 is 15 residues long. Trimming at V came to 7 bases and at J to 4 bases, leaving 10 bases not matched to a gene. The CDR3 loop reads CASNNHRGLGNTIYF. The CDR3, as DNA: TGTGCCAGCAATAACCACAGGGGCTTGGGAAACACCATATATTTT. Based on the CDR3 plus reference TRBV28 and TRBJ1-3, the full variable domain is DVKVTQSSRYLVKRTGEKVFLECVQDMDHENMFWYRQDPGLGLRLIYFSYDVKMKEKGDIPEGYSVSREKKERFSLILESASTNQTSMYLCASNNHRGLGNTIYFGEGSWLTVV.

The chain couples TRBV27 to TRBJ2-1; 13 nucleotides align to TRBD2. The length of the CDR3 is 19 residues. Losses at the gene ends were 4 bases for V and 1 base for J; bases not matched to a gene: 10. Germline CDR1 reads MNHEY; CDR2 reads SMNVEV (reference sequence). CDR3 sequence (DNA): TGTGCCAGCAGTTCCCGCACTAGCGGGAGGGGAAGGTCCTACAATGAGCAGTTCTTC. Protein product: CASSSRTSGRGRSYNEQFF.

DNA for the CDR3: TGTGCCAGCAGCCCAGGTTTGCGGGAGAGAGGCGGGGAGCTGTTTTTT. Translating it yields CASSPGLRERGGELFF. The chain uses TRBV5-4 and TRBJ2-2, with TRBD2 identical over 7 bases. Germline assignment: CDR1 SGHNT and CDR2 YYREEE (reference sequence). The CDR3 loop spans 16 amino acids. Losses at the gene ends were 4 bases for V and 7 bases for J; bases not matched to a gene: 13.

This sequence joins TRBV29-1 and TRBJ1-2, with 8 nucleotides matching TRBD1. The CDR3 is 17 amino acids. The V segment lost 2 bases and the J segment 4 bases; nucleotides outside the gene matches: 15. The germline V gene encodes CDR1 SQVTM and CDR2 ANQGSEA. CDR3 bases: TGCAGCGTTGAACCACTCGCGCAGGGGGCTCTACTCTATGGCTACACCTTC. Translated, it gives CSVEPLAQGALLYGYTF.

This clone was found once. CDR3 nucleotides: TGTGCCAGCAGCCGGGGTCCTTCCTACGAGCAGTACTTC. Protein product: CASSRGPSYEQYF. The chain has TRBV7-2 and TRBJ2-7, with D perhaps TRBD2 (5 bases). CDR1 is SGHTA and CDR2 is FQGNSA in the germline V gene. Trimming removed 5 bases from V and 1 base from J, with 9 bases in between. This CDR3 region has 13 residues.

A remark on this clone: In the same sample, other DNA sequences code for this CDR3. J is TRBJ1-4 and V is TRBV28, with a possible D match to TRBD1 (5 bases). Germline assignment: CDR1 MDHEN and CDR2 SYDVKM. CDR3 length equals 15 residues. Trimming stripped 5 bases from V and 0 bases from J, with 10 bases between. CDR3: CASSGTGATNEKLFF. The DNA for the CDR3 is TGTGCCAGCAGTGGCACGGGGGCAACTAATGAAAAACTGTTTTTT.

This rearrangement joins TRBV2 to TRBJ2-7, with D unresolved. V shed 6 bases and J shed 5 bases, with 11 bases lying between them. The length of the CDR3 is 12 residues. CDR1 and CDR2 from the germline V gene are SNHLY and FYNNEI. The CDR3 reads CASSKGTNEQYF. CDR3 DNA sequence: TGTGCCAGCAGCAAGGGAACCAACGAGCAGTACTTC.

The V and J genes are TRBV7-8 and TRBJ1-3, with D perhaps matching TRBD1 (5 bases). V was shortened by 2 bases and J by 11 bases, with 13 bases between the two germline ends. Germline values: CDR1 SGHVS, CDR2 FQNEAQ. This CDR3 has 13 residues. Here the CDR3 DNA reads TGTGCCAGCAGCTTATCGAGGGGTGGGTCCATATATTTT. This encodes CASSLSRGGSIYF.

The J gene is TRBJ1-5, the V gene TRBV28, with D possibly matching TRBD1 (5 bases). Per germline, CDR1 MDHEN and CDR2 SYDVKM. Trimming removed 7 bases at V and 7 bases at J, with 23 bases between. This CDR3 contains 16 residues. DNA of the CDR3: TGTGCCAGCATCGACGGGGGTAGGAGGGTCCGGCAGCCCCAGCATTTT. Translating gives CASIDGGRRVRQPQHF. The entire variable domain, with the rest obtained from reference TRBV28 and TRBJ1-5, is as follows: DVKVTQSSRYLVKRTGEKVFLECVQDMDHENMFWYRQDPGLGLRLIYFSYDVKMKEKGDIPEGYSVSREKKERFSLILESASTNQTSMYLCASIDGGRRVRQPQHFGDGTRLSIL.

The chain has TRBV6-1 and TRBJ1-4, with TRBD1 matching 7 bases. CDR3 size: 14 residues. Germline V gene sequence: CDR1 MNHNS, CDR2 SASEGT. The J segment lost 5 bases and the V segment lost 6 bases, leaving 6 bases of the junction unmatched. CDR3 in DNA: TGTGCCAGCAGGGGACAGTACCCCAATGAAAAACTGTTTTTT. It is translated as CASRGQYPNEKLFF.

The chain uses TRBV9 and TRBJ2-3; D is undetermined. V dropped 0 bases and J dropped 6 bases, with 8 bases sitting between them. The CDR3 covers 13 residues. Per the germline V gene, CDR1 is SGDLS and CDR2 is YYNGEE. The CDR3 sequence: CASSVARVDTQYF. Written as DNA, the CDR3 is TGTGCCAGCAGCGTAGCCCGGGTGGATACGCAGTATTTT. Full variable domain (missing parts from reference TRBV9 and TRBJ2-3): DSGVTQTPKHLITATGQRVTLRCSPRSGDLSVYWYQQSLDQGLQFLIQYYNGEERAKGNILERFSAQQFPDLHSELNLSSLELGDSALYFCASSVARVDTQYFGPGTRLTVL.

The CDR3 protein is CASRKDGSPTYEQYF. The CDR3 DNA reads as TGTGCCAGCAGGAAAGACGGCTCACCAACCTACGAGCAGTACTTC. The chain carries TRBV2 and TRBJ2-7; D is unresolved. Germline loops: CDR1 SNHLY, CDR2 FYNNEI. The germline V and J ends were trimmed by 6 bases and 2 bases, with 17 bases remaining between them. This CDR3 region has 15 residues.

The chain uses TRBV28 and TRBJ2-7; D possibly corresponds to TRBD2 (5 bases). Germline V gene data show CDR1 as MDHEN and CDR2 as SYDVKM. The V end lost 5 bases, the J end lost 4 bases, and 18 bases lay between the germline ends. The CDR3 length is 15 residues. The CDR3, as DNA: TGTGCCAGCAGTCGGAGGACCCTTTACATTTACGAGCAGTACTTC. Translated, it gives CASSRRTLYIYEQYF. Complete variable domain (other parts from reference TRBV28 and TRBJ2-7): DVKVTQSSRYLVKRTGEKVFLECVQDMDHENMFWYRQDPGLGLRLIYFSYDVKMKEKGDIPEGYSVSREKKERFSLILESASTNQTSMYLCASSRRTLYIYEQYFGPGTRLTVT.

About this clone itself: This sample includes further DNA sequences coding for the same CDR3. J is TRBJ2-7 and V is TRBV18, with D possibly being TRBD1 (6 bases). This CDR3 has 12 residues. Trimming left V 3 bases short and J 4 bases short, with 7 bases between. Germline CDR1 KGHSH, CDR2 LQKENI. The CDR3 region is CASSPDSYEQYF. For the CDR3, the DNA is TGTGCCAGCTCACCGGACAGTTACGAGCAGTACTTC.

V gene TRBV6-5 combines with J gene TRBJ1-1; a weak D match, TRBD1 (5 bases). The CDR3 covers 12 residues. Germline values: CDR1 MNHEY, CDR2 SVGAGI. Trimming cost V 6 bases and J 11 bases, with 16 bases left between them. The CDR3 loop reads CASSPLEGLAFF. The CDR3 DNA reads TGTGCCAGCAGCCCCCTGGAGGGGCTGGCTTTCTTT.